A single sample is the source of the 22 T cell receptor beta chains below, sequenced in a study of cytomegalovirus exposure and HLA in healthy donors. Method: immunoSEQ multiplex PCR; TCRdb's copy keeps in-frame clones and lacks some. The data hold roughly 80,000 clones, with about 93% observed a single time. Sequences were obtained from PBMCs. The receptors derive from a woman under 30 in good health and CMV-seronegative.

The rearrangement joins TRBV30 to TRBJ2-7, with D uncertain. The CDR3 length is 14 residues. Deletions cut 0 bases from V and 2 bases from J, with 11 bases between. Germline CDR1 is GTSNPN and CDR2 is SVGIG (reference sequence). CDR3: CAWSVRLLPYEQYF. The CDR3 DNA follows: TGTGCCTGGAGTGTACGCCTACTACCCTACGAGCAGTACTTC. Drawing the rest from reference TRBV30 and TRBJ2-7, the complete variable domain is SQTIHQWPATLVQPVGSPLSLECTVEGTSNPNLYWYRQAAGRGLQLLFYSVGIGQISSEVPQNLSASRPQDRQFILSSKKLLLSDSGFYLCAWSVRLLPYEQYFGPGTRLTVT.

This sequence joins TRBV9 and TRBJ2-5, with D unresolved. V shed 8 bases and J shed 7 bases, with 21 bases lying between them. Germline-derived CDR1 and CDR2 are SGDLS and YYNGEE. The CDR3 is made up of 14 amino acids. CDR3 nucleotide sequence: TGTGCCAGTTCCACTTCGGTGGCCCGAGGGACCCAGTACTTC. Residues: CASSTSVARGTQYF.

This chain uses TRBV19 with TRBJ2-3; 7 bases match TRBD2. J gave up 0 bases and V 3 bases, and 3 bases lay outside the gene matches. This CDR3 is built from 15 residues. Germline V gene lookup returns CDR1 LNHDA and CDR2 SQIVND (reference sequence). CDR3 region: CASSMGGTSTDTQYF. CDR3 sequence (DNA): TGTGCCAGTAGTATGGGGGGGACTAGCACAGATACGCAGTATTTT.

The table lists this clone with a count of one. The gene calls are TRBV25-1 and TRBJ1-2, with D possibly being TRBD1 (5 bases). Trimming pared 6 bases from V and 2 bases from J, leaving 16 bases between. The CDR3 covers 15 residues. CDR1 MGHDK and CDR2 SYGVNS come from the germline V gene. CDR3 in DNA: TGTGCCAGCAGCCGCGGCACAGGTAACAACTATGGCTACACCTTC. Its translation is CASSRGTGNNYGYTF.

The chain links TRBV30 to TRBJ2-5; tentative D call: TRBD2 (5 bases). V was trimmed by 2 bases and J by 1 base, leaving 11 bases between them. This CDR3 is built from 14 residues. Per germline, CDR1 GTSNPN and CDR2 SVGIG (reference sequence). In DNA, the CDR3 is TGTGCCTGGAGTACTAGTCTATCCCAAGAGACCCAGTACTTC. Amino acid sequence: CAWSTSLSQETQYF.

The V call is TRBV7-9, the J call TRBJ1-2; 10 bases agree with TRBD1. The germline gives CDR1 SEHNR, CDR2 FQNEAQ (reference sequence). CDR3 length equals 15 residues. Losses at the gene ends were 4 bases for V and 5 bases for J; bases not matched to a gene: 7. The CDR3 bases are TGTGCCAGCAGCTCGTCAGGACAGGGGGTGTATGGCTACACCTTC. Its translation: CASSSSGQGVYGYTF.

With regard to this clone: At one of its ends the junction is not consistent with the germline gene, which may arise from a read error. Here the CDR3 DNA reads TGTGCCAGCAGCTTCGGGGGGTTCTTCCCAACCTTC. It codes for CASSFGGFFPTF. V is TRBV7-9 and J is TRBJ2-7, with 7 nucleotides matching TRBD2. The CDR3 has 12 amino acids. Germline CDR1 reads SEHNR; CDR2 reads FQNEAQ (reference sequence).

The chain is built from TRBV21-1 and TRBJ2-7; TRBD2 is the table's D call and was not checked against the DNA. TRBV21-1 constitutes a pseudogene. The CDR3 is made up of 15 amino acids. CDR3 DNA: TGTGCCAGCAGCACCACTACCGGCGTTTCCTTCGAGCAGTACTTC. Translated, it gives CASSTTTGVSFEQYF.

This clone was recorded once. The V call is TRBV13, the J call TRBJ2-5; D remains unclear. The CDR3 has 14 residues. Germline V gene sequence: CDR1 PRHDT, CDR2 FYEKMQ (reference sequence). The V end was cut by 0 bases, the J end by 0 bases, with 5 bases between. The CDR3 loop reads CASSLGRYQETQYF. The DNA for the CDR3 is TGTGCCAGCAGCTTAGGTCGGTACCAAGAGACCCAGTACTTC.

The V call is TRBV2, the J call TRBJ2-1, with TRBD2 matching 11 bases. CDR1 and CDR2 (germline): SNHLY, FYNNEI. The junction had 3 bases not matched to a gene; V was cut back by 1 base and J by 7 bases. The CDR3 loop spans 15 amino acids. The CDR3 DNA is TGTGCCAGCAGTGAAGGGACTAGCGGGTATAATGAGCAGTTCTTC. It codes for CASSEGTSGYNEQFF.

This sequence joins TRBV5-6 and TRBJ2-7, with a possible D match to TRBD1 (6 bases). Trimming removed 3 bases at V and 6 bases at J, with 10 bases between. The CDR3 runs 12 residues. Per germline, CDR1 SGHDT and CDR2 YYEEEE. For the CDR3, the DNA is TGTGCCAGCAGCTCCACAGGGCCCGAGCAGTACTTC. Protein: CASSSTGPEQYF.

This rearrangement joins TRBV6-1 to TRBJ1-4; no firm D call. V was pared by 7 bases and J by 0 bases, with 9 bases between. Germline V gene sequence: CDR1 MNHNS, CDR2 SASEGT. This CDR3 is 14 amino acids long. CDR3 amino acids: CASKDGATNEKLFF. The CDR3 region has the DNA TGTGCCAGCAAAGACGGGGCAACTAATGAAAAACTGTTTTTT.

This sequence joins TRBV4-2 and TRBJ1-4; a possible D gene is TRBD1 (5 bases). There are 16 residues in the CDR3. Germline V lookup: CDR1 LGHNA, CDR2 YNFKEQ. Trimming cost V 4 bases and J 8 bases, with 20 bases left between them. For the CDR3, the DNA is TGTGCCAGCAGCCCCTACCGATGGCAGGAGGGGGAAAAACTGTTTTTT. It codes for CASSPYRWQEGEKLFF.

The chain couples TRBV30 to TRBJ1-1; the D gene is possibly TRBD1 (5 bases). Germline CDR1 is GTSNPN and CDR2 is SVGIG (reference sequence). Trimming cost V 5 bases and J 1 base, with 14 bases left between them. This CDR3 is 14 amino acids long. CDR3 DNA sequence: TGTGCCTGGTGCGAAGGGGTGGCGAACACTGAAGCTTTCTTT. As protein: CAWCEGVANTEAFF.

The genes are TRBV27 and TRBJ2-2, with 7 nucleotides matching TRBD2. Losses at the gene ends were 7 bases for V and 2 bases for J; bases not matched to a gene: 7. Germline V gene data show CDR1 as MNHEY and CDR2 as SMNVEV (reference sequence). This CDR3 has 15 residues. CDR3 region: CASITRTSNTGELFF. The CDR3 DNA follows: TGTGCCAGCATCACCCGGACTAGTAACACCGGGGAGCTGTTTTTT.

The chain recombines TRBV10-2 with TRBJ1-1, with D possibly TRBD1 on 6 matching bases. The germline V and J ends were trimmed by 3 bases and 2 bases, with 10 bases remaining between them. CDR3 length equals 14 residues. Germline V lookup: CDR1 WSHSY, CDR2 SAAADI. Written as DNA, the CDR3 is TGCGCCAGCAGTGACGGACAGCTTAACACTGAAGCTTTCTTT. Its translation is CASSDGQLNTEAFF.

This chain joins TRBV2 and TRBJ2-1; 7 positions match TRBD2. In germline, CDR1 is SNHLY, CDR2 FYNNEI. After removal of 1 base from V and 0 bases from J, the junction contained 3 bases not matched to a gene. The CDR3 runs 16 residues. The CDR3 sequence: CASSEEAGNSYNEQFF. Written as DNA, the CDR3 is TGTGCCAGCAGTGAAGAAGCGGGAAACTCCTACAATGAGCAGTTCTTC. The whole variable domain, remainder taken from reference TRBV2 and TRBJ2-1, is EPEVTQTPSHQVTQMGQEVILRCVPISNHLYFYWYRQILGQKVEFLVSFYNNEISEKSEIFDDQFSVERPDGSNFTLKIRSTKLEDSAMYFCASSEEAGNSYNEQFFGPGTRLTVL.

The CDR3: CASSEDSGGGKDTQYF. The DNA of the CDR3 is TGTGCCAGCAGTGAAGATAGCGGGGGAGGGAAAGATACGCAGTATTTT. The chain uses TRBV6-1 and TRBJ2-3; TRBD2 agrees at 9 bases. The CDR3 consists of 16 residues. The V gene's germline CDR1 is MNHNS and CDR2 SASEGT. Losses at the gene ends were 1 base for V and 5 bases for J; bases not matched to a gene: 7.

This clone was seen only once. The V gene is TRBV5-1, the J gene TRBJ2-2, with a weak D call TRBD2 (5 bases). Germline V gene sequence: CDR1 SGHRS, CDR2 YFSETQ. With 4 bases removed from V and 4 bases from J, the gap between germline ends came to 11 bases. CDR3 size: 14 residues. In DNA form, the CDR3 reads TGCGCCAGCAGCCCCTCGGAGGCCACCGGGGAGCTGTTTTTT. It translates to CASSPSEATGELFF.

The V call is TRBV2, the J call TRBJ1-5, with a weak D call TRBD1 (6 bases). V was trimmed by 9 bases and J by 0 bases, leaving 21 bases between them. Germline-derived CDR1 and CDR2 are SNHLY and FYNNEI. The CDR3 consists of 17 residues. CDR3 amino acids: CASASRGGIYSNQPQHF. In DNA form, the CDR3 reads TGTGCCAGTGCCTCGAGGGGGGGGATCTATAGCAATCAGCCCCAGCATTTT.

The chain employs TRBV9 and TRBJ2-7; D is undetermined. V lost 3 bases and J lost 5, with 12 bases in between. This CDR3 is built from 13 residues. Per the germline V gene, CDR1 is SGDLS and CDR2 is YYNGEE. The CDR3 loop is CASSGLTGHEQYF. In nucleotides, the CDR3 is TGTGCCAGCAGCGGACTTACCGGCCACGAGCAGTACTTC.

The chain has TRBV27 and TRBJ2-7, with 7 bases that match TRBD2. The CDR3 sequence is 15 residues long. V was clipped by 2 bases and J by 0 bases; unmatched bases: 4. In germline, CDR1 is MNHEY, CDR2 SMNVEV (reference sequence). Here the CDR3 DNA reads TGTGCCAGCAGTTTACTAGCGGCGTACTCCTACGAGCAGTACTTC. Amino acid sequence: CASSLLAAYSYEQYF.